Listed below are T cell receptor beta chains from one sample, sequenced in a study of OX40 agonist ivuxolimab in advanced cancers. The protocol was immunoSEQ multiplex PCR, while the TCRdb copy is restricted to in-frame clones and leaves out a portion. The repertoire includes 50,000 or so clones, nearly 80% of them detected once, and roughly 7.3% sits in the top ten. The source was CD4+ or CD8+ T cells sorted from blood, collected in a trial of the OX40 agonist ivuxolimab. The receptors here all came from an adult with an advanced solid tumor such as melanoma, head and neck, liver or kidney cancer. CDR3s leave out the opening cysteine and the closing phenylalanine or tryptophan. Clone sizes are given selectively: once, few, many, or a class where the clone is expanded.

v_call,clone_size,j_call,cdr3_aa
TRBV27,.,TRBJ2-6,ASRRDTRANVLT
TRBV9,.,TRBJ2-2,ASSGITGTGPTGELF
TRBV6-5,.,TRBJ2-3,ASRTTGGGTDTQY
TRBV5-4,.,TRBJ2-3,ASSSGTSGRIGTDTQY
TRBV9,.,TRBJ2-7,ASSAGGGFSYEQY
TRBV19,many,TRBJ1-5,ASGPGDSNQPQH
TRBV6-1,.,TRBJ2-3,ASSEVPGLHTDTQY
TRBV11-2,.,TRBJ1-1,ASSGGGARTEAF
TRBV6-6,.,TRBJ1-2,ASSYAGGDYGYT
TRBV6-6,.,TRBJ2-7,ASSSSPGYEQY
TRBV5-8,.,TRBJ2-7,ASSRDRGSYEQY
TRBV7-6,.,TRBJ2-1,ASSLGRRAGGLSFNEQF
TRBV27,few,TRBJ1-1,ASSFRPGVEAEAF
TRBV7-2,.,TRBJ2-1,ASSLARAGGPLDEQF
TRBV11-2,many,TRBJ2-7,ASSLGAYEQY
TRBV30,.,TRBJ2-7,ASGQTGTQY
TRBV5-1,once,TRBJ2-5,ASDKGQRQETQY
TRBV19,.,TRBJ2-1,ASRETGFSSYNEQF
TRBV28,.,TRBJ2-1,ASSFLDRGLKSYNEQF
TRBV25-1,.,TRBJ1-2,ASNPGQQNYGYT
TRBV6-5,.,TRBJ1-1,ATLGRGRTEAF
TRBV7-9,.,TRBJ2-2,ASSLDAASGRAVTGELF
TRBV19,.,TRBJ2-2,ASRGQGTGELF
TRBV4-3,.,TRBJ2-1,ASSWAGGGVKF
TRBV11-2,.,TRBJ2-2,ASSLGFGLAGTGELF
TRBV7-2,.,TRBJ2-7,ASSLAGDQSYEQY
TRBV4-1,once,TRBJ2-7,ASSQDGRAYEQY